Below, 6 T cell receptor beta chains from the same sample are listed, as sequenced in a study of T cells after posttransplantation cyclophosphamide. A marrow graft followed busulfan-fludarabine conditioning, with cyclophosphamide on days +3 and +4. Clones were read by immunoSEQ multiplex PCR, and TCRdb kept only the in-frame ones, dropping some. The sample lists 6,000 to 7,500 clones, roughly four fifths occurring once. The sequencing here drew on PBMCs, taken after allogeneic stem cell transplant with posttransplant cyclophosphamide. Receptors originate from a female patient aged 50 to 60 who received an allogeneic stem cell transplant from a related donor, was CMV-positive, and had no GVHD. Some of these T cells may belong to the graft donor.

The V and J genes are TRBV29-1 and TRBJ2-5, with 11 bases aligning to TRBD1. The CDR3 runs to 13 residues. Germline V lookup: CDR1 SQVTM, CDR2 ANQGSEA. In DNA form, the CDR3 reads TGCAGGGGGGGGACAGGGGGGCAAGAGACCCAGTACTTC. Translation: CRGGTGGQETQYF.

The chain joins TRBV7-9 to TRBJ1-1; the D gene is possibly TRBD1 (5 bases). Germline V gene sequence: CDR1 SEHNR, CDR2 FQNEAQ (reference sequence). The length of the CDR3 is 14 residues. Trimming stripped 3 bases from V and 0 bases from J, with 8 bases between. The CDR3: CASSLEQVNTEAFF. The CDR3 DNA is TGTGCCAGCAGCTTGGAACAGGTGAACACTGAAGCTTTCTTT.

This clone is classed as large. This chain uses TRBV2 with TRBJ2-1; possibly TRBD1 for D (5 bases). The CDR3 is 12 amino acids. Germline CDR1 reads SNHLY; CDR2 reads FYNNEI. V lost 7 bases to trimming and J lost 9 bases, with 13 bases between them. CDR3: CASTSLRGEQFF. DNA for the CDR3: TGTGCCAGCACCAGCCTTAGGGGTGAGCAGTTCTTC.

CDR3 in DNA: TGCGCCAGCACTGAGACCGGGAGCTCTGGAAACACCATATATTTT. It is translated as CASTETGSSGNTIYF. The chain employs TRBV5-1 and TRBJ1-3, with no clear D. From germline, CDR1 is SGHRS and CDR2 YFSETQ. The germline V and J ends were trimmed by 6 bases and 0 bases, with 13 bases remaining between them. The CDR3 runs 15 residues.

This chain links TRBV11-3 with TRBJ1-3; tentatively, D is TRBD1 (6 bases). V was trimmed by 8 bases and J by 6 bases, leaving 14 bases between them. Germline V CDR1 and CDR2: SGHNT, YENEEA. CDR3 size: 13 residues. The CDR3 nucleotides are TGTGCCAGCGAGAAACCAGGGGAAAACACCATATATTTT. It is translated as CASEKPGENTIYF. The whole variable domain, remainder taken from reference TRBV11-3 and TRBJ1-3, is EAGVVQSPRYKIIEKKQPVAFWCNPISGHNTLYWYLQNLGQGPELLIRYENEEAVDDSQLPKDRFSAERLKGVDSTLKIQPAELGDSAVYLCASEKPGENTIYFGEGSWLTVV.

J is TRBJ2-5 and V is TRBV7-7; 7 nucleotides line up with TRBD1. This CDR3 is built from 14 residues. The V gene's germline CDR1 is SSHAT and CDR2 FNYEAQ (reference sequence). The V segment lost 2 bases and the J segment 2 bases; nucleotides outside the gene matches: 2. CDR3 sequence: CASSLTGEQETQYF. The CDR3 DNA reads TGTGCCAGCAGCTTAACAGGGGAGCAAGAGACCCAGTACTTC.